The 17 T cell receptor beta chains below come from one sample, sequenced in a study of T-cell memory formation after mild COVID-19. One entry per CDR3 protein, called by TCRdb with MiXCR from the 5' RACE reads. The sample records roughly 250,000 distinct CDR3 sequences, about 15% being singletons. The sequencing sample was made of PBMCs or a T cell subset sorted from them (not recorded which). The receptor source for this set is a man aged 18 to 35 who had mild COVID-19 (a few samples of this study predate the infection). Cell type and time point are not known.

CDR3 coding DNA: TGTGCCAGCAGTTTCGGACTAGCGGTGCAAGAGACCCAGTACTTC. It yields the protein CASSFGLAVQETQYF. This chain connects TRBV12-3 or TRBV12-4 to TRBJ2-5; 10 bases are shared with TRBD2. V lost 3 bases to trimming and J lost 2 bases; unmatched junction nucleotides: 3. This CDR3 has 15 amino acids.

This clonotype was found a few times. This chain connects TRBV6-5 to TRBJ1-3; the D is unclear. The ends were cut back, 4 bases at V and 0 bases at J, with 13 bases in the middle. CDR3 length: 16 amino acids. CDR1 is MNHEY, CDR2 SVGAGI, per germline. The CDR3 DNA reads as TGTGCCAGCAGTTTATCAGGAGCTTTCTCTGGAAACACCATATATTTT. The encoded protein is CASSLSGAFSGNTIYF.

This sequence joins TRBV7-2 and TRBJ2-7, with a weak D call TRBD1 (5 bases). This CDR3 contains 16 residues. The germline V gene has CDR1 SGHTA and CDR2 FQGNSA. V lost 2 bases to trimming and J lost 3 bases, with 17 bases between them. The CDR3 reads CASSLWGGLTFYEQYF. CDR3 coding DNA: TGTGCCAGCAGCTTATGGGGCGGCTTAACCTTCTACGAGCAGTACTTC.

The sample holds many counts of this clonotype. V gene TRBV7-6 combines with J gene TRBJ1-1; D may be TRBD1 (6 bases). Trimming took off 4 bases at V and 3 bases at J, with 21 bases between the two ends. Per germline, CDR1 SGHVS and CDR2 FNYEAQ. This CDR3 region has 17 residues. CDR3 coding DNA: TGTGCCAGCAGCTCCTTTTGGCAAATCCGACAGGACACTGAAGCTTTCTTT. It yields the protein CASSSFWQIRQDTEAFF.

The CDR3 loop is CATRPTGSENYGYTF. CDR3 nucleotides: TGTGCCACCAGACCGACGGGATCGGAAAACTATGGCTACACCTTC. V gene TRBV15 combines with J gene TRBJ1-2; D gene uncertain. The CDR3 extends over 15 amino acids. The V gene lost 6 bases and the J gene lost 2 bases, with 16 bases spanning the gap. The germline CDR1 and CDR2 sequences are LNHNV and YYDKDF (reference sequence).

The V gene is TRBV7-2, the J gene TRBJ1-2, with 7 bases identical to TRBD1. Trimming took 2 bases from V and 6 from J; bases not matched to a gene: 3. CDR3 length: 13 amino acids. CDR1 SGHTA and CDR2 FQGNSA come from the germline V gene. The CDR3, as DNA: TGTGCCAGCAGCTTATCAACAGGGGATGGCTACACCTTC. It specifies CASSLSTGDGYTF.

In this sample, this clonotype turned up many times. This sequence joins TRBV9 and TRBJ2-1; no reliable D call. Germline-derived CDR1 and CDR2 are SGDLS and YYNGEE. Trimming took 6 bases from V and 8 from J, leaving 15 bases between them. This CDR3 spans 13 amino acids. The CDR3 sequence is CASTSGRDYEQFF. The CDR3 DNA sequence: TGTGCCAGCACCTCTGGGCGAGATTATGAGCAGTTCTTC.

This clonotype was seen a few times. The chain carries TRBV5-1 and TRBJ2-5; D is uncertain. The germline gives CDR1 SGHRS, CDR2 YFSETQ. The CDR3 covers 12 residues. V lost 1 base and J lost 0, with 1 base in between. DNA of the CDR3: TGCGCCAGCAGCTTGCACCAAGAGACCCAGTACTTC. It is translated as CASSLHQETQYF.

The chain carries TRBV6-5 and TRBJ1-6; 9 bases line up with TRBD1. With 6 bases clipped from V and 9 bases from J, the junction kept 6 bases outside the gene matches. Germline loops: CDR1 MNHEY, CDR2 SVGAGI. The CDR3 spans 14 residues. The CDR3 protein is CASRSPGQGSPLHF. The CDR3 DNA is TGTGCCAGCAGGAGTCCGGGACAGGGTTCACCCCTCCACTTT.

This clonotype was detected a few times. The CDR3 loop is CASQGHTGGNQPQHF. The DNA of the CDR3 is TGTGCCTCCCAAGGACATACCGGCGGCAATCAGCCCCAGCATTTT. The rearrangement uses TRBV6-2 or TRBV6-3 and TRBJ1-5; D possibly corresponds to TRBD1 (5 bases). V was shortened by 11 bases and J by 2 bases, with 19 bases between the two germline ends. CDR1 MNHEY and CDR2 SVGEGT come from the germline V gene. The length of the CDR3 is 15 residues.

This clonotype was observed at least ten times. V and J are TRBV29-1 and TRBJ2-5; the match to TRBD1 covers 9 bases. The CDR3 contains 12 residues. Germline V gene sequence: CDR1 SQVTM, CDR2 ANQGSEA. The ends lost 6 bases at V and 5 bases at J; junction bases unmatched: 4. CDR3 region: CSVWTGAETQYF. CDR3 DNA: TGCAGCGTCTGGACAGGGGCTGAGACCCAGTACTTC.

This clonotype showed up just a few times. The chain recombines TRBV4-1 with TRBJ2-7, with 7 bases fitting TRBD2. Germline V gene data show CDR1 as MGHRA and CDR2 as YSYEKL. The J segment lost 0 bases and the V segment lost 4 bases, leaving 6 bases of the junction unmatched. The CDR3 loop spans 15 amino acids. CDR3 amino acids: CASSPLAGVSYEQYV. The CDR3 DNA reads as TGCGCCAGCAGCCCCTTGGCGGGGGTCTCCTACGAGCAGTACGTC.

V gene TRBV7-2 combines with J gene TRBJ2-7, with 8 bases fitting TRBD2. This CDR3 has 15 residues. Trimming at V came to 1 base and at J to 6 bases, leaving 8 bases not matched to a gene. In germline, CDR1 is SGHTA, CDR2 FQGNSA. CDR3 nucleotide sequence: TGTGCCAGCAGCTTAGTAAGGTTAGCGGGGTCCGAGCAGTACTTC. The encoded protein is CASSLVRLAGSEQYF.

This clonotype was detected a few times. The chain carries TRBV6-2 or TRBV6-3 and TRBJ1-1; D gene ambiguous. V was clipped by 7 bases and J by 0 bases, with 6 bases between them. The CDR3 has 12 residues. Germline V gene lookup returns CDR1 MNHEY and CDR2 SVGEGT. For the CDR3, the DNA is TGTGCCAGCAATAATTTGAACACTGAAGCTTTCTTT. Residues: CASNNLNTEAFF.

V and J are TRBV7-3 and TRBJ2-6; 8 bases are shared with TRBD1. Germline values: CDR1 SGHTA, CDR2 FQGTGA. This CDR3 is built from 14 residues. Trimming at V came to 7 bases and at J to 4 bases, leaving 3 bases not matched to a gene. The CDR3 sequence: CASTQGAGANVLTF. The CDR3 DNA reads TGTGCCAGCACCCAGGGGGCCGGGGCCAACGTCCTGACTTTC.

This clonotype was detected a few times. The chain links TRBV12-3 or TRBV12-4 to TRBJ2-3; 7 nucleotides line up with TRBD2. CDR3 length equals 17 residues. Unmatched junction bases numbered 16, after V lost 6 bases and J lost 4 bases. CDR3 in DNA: TGTGCCAGCAGCAGGGCCCTAGGAGGCGGGGGTGCAGATACGCAGTATTTT. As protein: CASSRALGGGGADTQYF.

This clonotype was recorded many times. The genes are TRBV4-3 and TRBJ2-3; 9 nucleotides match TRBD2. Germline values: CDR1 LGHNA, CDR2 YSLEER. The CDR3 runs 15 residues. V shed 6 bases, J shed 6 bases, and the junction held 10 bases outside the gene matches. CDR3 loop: CASSQSRLAGDTQYF. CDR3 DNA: TGCGCCAGCAGTCAATCCAGGCTAGCGGGGGATACGCAGTATTTT.